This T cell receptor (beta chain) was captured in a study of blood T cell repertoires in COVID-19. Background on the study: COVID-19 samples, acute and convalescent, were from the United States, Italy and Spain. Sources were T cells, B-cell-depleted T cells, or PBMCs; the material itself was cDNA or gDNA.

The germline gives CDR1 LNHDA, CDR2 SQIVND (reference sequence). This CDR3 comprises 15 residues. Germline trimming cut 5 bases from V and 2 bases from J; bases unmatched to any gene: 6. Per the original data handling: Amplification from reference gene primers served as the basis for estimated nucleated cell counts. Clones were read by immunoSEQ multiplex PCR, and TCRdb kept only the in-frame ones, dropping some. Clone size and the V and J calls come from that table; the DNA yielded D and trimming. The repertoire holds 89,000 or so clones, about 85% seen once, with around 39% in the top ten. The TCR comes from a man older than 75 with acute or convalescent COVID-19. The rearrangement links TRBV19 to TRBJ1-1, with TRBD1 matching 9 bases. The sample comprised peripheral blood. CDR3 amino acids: CASSSRDRVNTEAFF. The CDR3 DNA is TGTGCCAGTAGTTCCCGGGACAGGGTTAACACTGAAGCTTTCTTT.